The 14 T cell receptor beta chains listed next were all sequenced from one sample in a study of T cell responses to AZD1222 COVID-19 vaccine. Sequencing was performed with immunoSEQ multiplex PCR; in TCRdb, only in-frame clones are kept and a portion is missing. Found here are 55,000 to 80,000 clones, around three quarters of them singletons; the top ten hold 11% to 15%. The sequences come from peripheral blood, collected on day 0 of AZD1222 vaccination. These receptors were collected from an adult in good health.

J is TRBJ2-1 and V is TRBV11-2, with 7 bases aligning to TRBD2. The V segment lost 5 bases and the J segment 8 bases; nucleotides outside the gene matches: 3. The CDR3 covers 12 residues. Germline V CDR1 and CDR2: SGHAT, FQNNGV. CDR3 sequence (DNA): TGTGCCAGCAGCCCGGGGAGGGATGAGCAGTTCTTC. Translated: CASSPGRDEQFF. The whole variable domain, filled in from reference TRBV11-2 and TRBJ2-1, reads EAGVAQSPRYKIIEKRQSVAFWCNPISGHATLYWYQQILGQGPKLLIQFQNNGVVDDSQLPKDRFSAERLKGVDSTLKIQPAKLEDSAVYLCASSPGRDEQFFGPGTRLTVL.

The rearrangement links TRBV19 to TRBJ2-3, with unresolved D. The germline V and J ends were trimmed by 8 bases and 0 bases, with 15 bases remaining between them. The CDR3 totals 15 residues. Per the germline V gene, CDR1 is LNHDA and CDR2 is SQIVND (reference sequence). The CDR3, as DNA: TGTGCCAGTCGAGCTCTTGGACGGAGCACAGATACGCAGTATTTT. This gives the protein CASRALGRSTDTQYF.

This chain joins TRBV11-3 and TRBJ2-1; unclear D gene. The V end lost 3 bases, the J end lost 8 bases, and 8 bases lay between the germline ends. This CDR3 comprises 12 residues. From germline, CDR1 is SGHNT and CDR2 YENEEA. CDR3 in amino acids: CASSLGRYEQFF. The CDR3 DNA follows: TGTGCCAGCAGCTTGGGTCGCTATGAGCAGTTCTTC.

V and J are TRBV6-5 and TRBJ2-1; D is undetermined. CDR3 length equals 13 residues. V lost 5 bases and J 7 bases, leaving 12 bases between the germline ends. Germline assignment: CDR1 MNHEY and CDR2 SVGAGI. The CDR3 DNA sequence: TGTGCCAGCAGTACAGCAGGAGCTAATGAGCAGTTCTTC. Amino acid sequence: CASSTAGANEQFF.

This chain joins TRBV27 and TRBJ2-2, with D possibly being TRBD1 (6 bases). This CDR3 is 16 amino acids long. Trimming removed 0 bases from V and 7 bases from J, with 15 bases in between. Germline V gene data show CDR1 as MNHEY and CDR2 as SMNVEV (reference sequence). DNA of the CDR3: TGTGCCAGCAGTTTATCCCCAGGGGCGGGCGGCGGGGAGCTGTTTTTT. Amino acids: CASSLSPGAGGGELFF.

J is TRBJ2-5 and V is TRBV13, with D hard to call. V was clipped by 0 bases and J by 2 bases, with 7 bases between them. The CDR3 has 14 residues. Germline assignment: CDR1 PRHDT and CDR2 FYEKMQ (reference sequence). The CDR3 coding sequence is TGTGCCAGCAGCTTAGGACCAAGTCAAGAGACCCAGTACTTC. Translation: CASSLGPSQETQYF.

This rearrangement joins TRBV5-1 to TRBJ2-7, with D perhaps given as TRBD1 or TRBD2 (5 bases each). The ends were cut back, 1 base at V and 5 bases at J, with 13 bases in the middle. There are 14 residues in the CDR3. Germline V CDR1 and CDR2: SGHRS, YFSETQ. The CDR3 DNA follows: TGCGCCAGCAGCTTGCCCAGGGAGACCCACGAGCAGTACTTC. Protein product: CASSLPRETHEQYF.

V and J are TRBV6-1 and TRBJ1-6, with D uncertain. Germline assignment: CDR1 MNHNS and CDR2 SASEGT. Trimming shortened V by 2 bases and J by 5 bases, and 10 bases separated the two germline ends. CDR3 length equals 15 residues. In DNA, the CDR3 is TGTGCCAGCAGTGAATACGGGCCTCATAATTCACCCCTCCACTTT. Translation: CASSEYGPHNSPLHF.

In nucleotides, the CDR3 is TGTGCCAGCAGCCAAGCCGAGACAGGGAACGAAAAACTGTTTTTT. Residues: CASSQAETGNEKLFF. The chain links TRBV3-1 (or the pseudogene TRBV3-2) to TRBJ1-4, with 7 bases lining up with TRBD1. V gave up 1 base and J gave up 8 bases; unmatched junction bases: 7. The CDR3 is 15 amino acids. Looked up from germline, CDR1 is LGHDT and CDR2 is YNNKEL (reference sequence).

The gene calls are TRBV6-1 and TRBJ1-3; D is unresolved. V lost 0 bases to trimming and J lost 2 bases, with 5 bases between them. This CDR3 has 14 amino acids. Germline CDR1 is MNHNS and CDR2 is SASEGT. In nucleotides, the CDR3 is TGTGCCAGCAGTGAAGCGGTCCCTGGAAACACCATATATTTT. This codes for CASSEAVPGNTIYF.

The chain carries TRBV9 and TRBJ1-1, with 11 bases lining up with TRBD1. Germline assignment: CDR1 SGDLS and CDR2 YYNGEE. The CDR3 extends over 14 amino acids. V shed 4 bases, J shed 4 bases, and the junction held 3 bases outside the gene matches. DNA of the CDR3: TGTGCCAGCAGCCCGGGACAGGGGGGCACTGAAGCTTTCTTT. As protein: CASSPGQGGTEAFF. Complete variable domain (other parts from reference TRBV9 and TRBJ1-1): DSGVTQTPKHLITATGQRVTLRCSPRSGDLSVYWYQQSLDQGLQFLIQYYNGEERAKGNILERFSAQQFPDLHSELNLSSLELGDSALYFCASSPGQGGTEAFFGQGTRLTVV.

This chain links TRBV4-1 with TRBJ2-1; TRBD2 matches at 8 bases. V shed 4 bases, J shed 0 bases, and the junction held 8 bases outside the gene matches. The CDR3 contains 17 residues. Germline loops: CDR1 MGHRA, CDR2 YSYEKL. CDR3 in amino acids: CASSPTKRGSSYNEQFF. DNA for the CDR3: TGCGCCAGCAGCCCAACAAAGCGGGGGAGCTCCTACAATGAGCAGTTCTTC.

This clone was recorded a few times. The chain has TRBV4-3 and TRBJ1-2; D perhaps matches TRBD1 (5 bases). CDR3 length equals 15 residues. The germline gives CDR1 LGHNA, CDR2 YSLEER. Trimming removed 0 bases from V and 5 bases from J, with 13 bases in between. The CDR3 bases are TGCGCCAGCAGCCAAGATCCAGGCAGGGAATATGGCTACACCTTC. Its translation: CASSQDPGREYGYTF.

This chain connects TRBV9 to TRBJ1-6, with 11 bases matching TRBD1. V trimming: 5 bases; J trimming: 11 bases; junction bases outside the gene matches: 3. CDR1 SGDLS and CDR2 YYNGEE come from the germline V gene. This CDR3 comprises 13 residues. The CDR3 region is CASRGQGDAPLHF. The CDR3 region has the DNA TGTGCCAGCAGGGGACAGGGGGATGCACCCCTCCACTTT.